Listed below are T cell receptor beta chains from one sample, sequenced in a study of blood T cell repertoires in COVID-19. TCRdb keeps only in-frame clones here, not all; method: immunoSEQ multiplex PCR. Of 140,000 or so clones listed, over 80% are singletons. The sample taken for sequencing was PBMCs or T cells enriched from blood (not recorded which). These receptors all stem from a woman between 35 and 50 years old who had recovered from COVID-19. Each CDR3 is given with its conserved first and last residue. D genes are given only for firm matches. Size values are once, few and many counts, or a class for expanded clones, and some rows have none.

j_gene: TRBJ1-1
v_gene: TRBV29-1
d_gene: TRBD1
abundance: .
CDR3aa: CSVEPDREDTEAFF
CDR3nt: TGCAGCGTTGAACCGGACAGGGAGGACACTGAAGCTTTCTTT

j_gene: TRBJ1-5
v_gene: TRBV2
d_gene: .
abundance: .
CDR3aa: CASSWGRGDNQPQHF
CDR3nt: TGTGCCAGCAGTTGGGGGCGCGGCGACAATCAGCCCCAGCATTTT

j_gene: TRBJ2-3
v_gene: TRBV19
d_gene: .
abundance: .
CDR3aa: CASSAASTDTQYF
CDR3nt: TGTGCCAGTAGTGCGGCTAGCACAGATACGCAGTATTTT

j_gene: TRBJ2-3
v_gene: TRBV5-6
d_gene: TRBD2
abundance: .
CDR3aa: CASSPGTSWGTDTQYF
CDR3nt: TGTGCCAGCAGCCCTGGGACTAGCTGGGGTACAGATACGCAGTATTTT

j_gene: TRBJ2-5
v_gene: TRBV9
d_gene: TRBD2
abundance: .
CDR3aa: CASSVGSGNQETQYF
CDR3nt: TGTGCCAGCAGCGTAGGAAGCGGGAACCAAGAGACCCAGTACTTC

j_gene: TRBJ1-2
v_gene: TRBV5-1
d_gene: TRBD1
abundance: .
CDR3aa: CASSFDRAPNYGYTF
CDR3nt: TGCGCCAGCAGCTTTGACAGGGCCCCTAACTATGGCTACACCTTC

j_gene: TRBJ2-5
v_gene: TRBV4-2
d_gene: .
abundance: once
CDR3aa: CASSSSGNQETQYF
CDR3nt: TGTGCCAGCAGCTCTTCGGGAAACCAAGAGACCCAGTACTTC

j_gene: TRBJ2-7
v_gene: TRBV7-9
d_gene: .
abundance: .
CDR3aa: CASSHLSGEQYF
CDR3nt: TGTGCCAGCAGCCACCTTAGCGGTGAGCAGTACTTC

j_gene: TRBJ2-2
v_gene: TRBV5-1
d_gene: TRBD1
abundance: .
CDR3aa: CASRDRSATGELFF
CDR3nt: TGCGCCAGCAGGGACAGGTCCGCGACCGGGGAGCTGTTTTTT

j_gene: TRBJ1-1
v_gene: TRBV25-1
d_gene: .
abundance: .
CDR3aa: CASRLGLNTEAFF
CDR3nt: TGTGCCAGCAGACTGGGGCTTAACACTGAAGCTTTCTTT

j_gene: TRBJ2-7
v_gene: TRBV6-4
d_gene: .
abundance: few
CDR3aa: CASINIGLTPPYEQYF
CDR3nt: TGTGCCAGCATAAATATCGGACTAACGCCGCCCTACGAGCAGTACTTC

j_gene: TRBJ2-1
v_gene: TRBV28
d_gene: .
abundance: .
CDR3aa: CASSLLSGGASYNEQFF
CDR3nt: TGTGCCAGCAGTTTACTCTCTGGCGGGGCCTCCTACAATGAGCAGTTCTTC

j_gene: TRBJ1-4
v_gene: TRBV15
d_gene: .
abundance: .
CDR3aa: CATSREKLQGMREKLFF
CDR3nt: TGTGCCACCAGCAGAGAAAAATTACAGGGAATGCGTGAAAAACTGTTTTTT

j_gene: TRBJ2-2
v_gene: TRBV3-1/TRBV3-2
d_gene: TRBD2
abundance: .
CDR3aa: CASSRAGASNTGELFF
CDR3nt: TGTGCCAGCAGCCGAGCGGGAGCCTCGAACACCGGGGAGCTGTTTTTT

j_gene: TRBJ2-1
v_gene: TRBV18
d_gene: TRBD1
abundance: .
CDR3aa: CASSPPGTGIDNEQFF
CDR3nt: TGTGCCAGCTCACCACCCGGGACAGGTATCGACAATGAGCAGTTCTTC

j_gene: TRBJ2-2
v_gene: TRBV11-2
d_gene: TRBD1
abundance: .
CDR3aa: CASSLTGGGRTGELFF
CDR3nt: TGTGCCAGCAGCCTGACAGGGGGGGGACGCACCGGGGAGCTGTTTTTT

j_gene: TRBJ1-1
v_gene: TRBV7-3
d_gene: .
abundance: .
CDR3aa: CASSLSQGMNTEAFF
CDR3nt: TGTGCCAGCAGCTTAAGTCAGGGAATGAACACTGAAGCTTTCTTT

j_gene: TRBJ2-5
v_gene: TRBV4-2
d_gene: .
abundance: few
CDR3aa: CASSQERLETQYF
CDR3nt: TGTGCCAGCAGCCAAGAGAGACTAGAGACCCAGTACTTC

j_gene: TRBJ1-5
v_gene: TRBV19
d_gene: .
abundance: .
CDR3aa: CASSIVPRQPQHF
CDR3nt: TGTGCCAGTAGTATAGTCCCCAGGCAGCCCCAGCATTTT